This T cell receptor beta chain originates from a study of blood T cell repertoires in COVID-19. In the study overall: The United States, Italy and Spain provided the acute and convalescent COVID-19 samples. PBMCs, B-cell-depleted T cells, or T cells were the source of the cDNA or gDNA that made up the material.

Using immunoSEQ multiplex PCR, the repertoire was profiled, and TCRdb retains in-frame clones only, with some absent. Found here are 300,000 to 350,000 clones, roughly 90% of them singletons; the top ten hold 3.9%. The study recruited people aged roughly 18 to 100 years across roughly 25 US areas. Participants classified as exposed had met a COVID-19 case within 2 weeks before study entry. Looked up from germline, CDR1 is SGHTA and CDR2 is FQGNSA. With 6 bases removed from V and 3 bases from J, the gap between germline ends came to 11 bases. The CDR3 consists of 14 residues. The sample was PBMCs or T cells enriched from blood (not recorded which). The chain joins TRBV7-2 to TRBJ2-2; unclear D gene. This TCR was sampled from a woman aged 30 to 39 who had been exposed to COVID-19. CDR3 sequence (DNA): TGTGCCAGCAGAAGCGTTAGCCACACCGGGGAGCTGTTTTTT. The encoded protein is CASRSVSHTGELFF.